These T cell receptor beta chains were read from a single sample in a study of OX40 agonist ivuxolimab in advanced cancers. The data were produced by immunoSEQ multiplex PCR, yet TCRdb's version contains in-frame clones alone and is incomplete. The sample yields roughly 82,000 clones, over 80% seen once. The input for sequencing was CD4+ or CD8+ T cells sorted from blood, taken in a trial of the OX40 agonist ivuxolimab. These receptors all come from an adult with an advanced solid tumor such as melanoma, head and neck, liver or kidney cancer. Each CDR3 is given with its conserved first and last residue. D genes are given only for firm matches. Some rows have no size entry. The others give once, few or many, or a class for an expanded clone.

NA,TRBJ1-1,TRBV19,NA,TGTGCCAGTAGTAATCTTTCCACAGGGCACACTGAAGCTTTCTTT,CASSNLSTGHTEAFF
NA,TRBJ2-2,TRBV9,NA,TGTGCCAGCAGCGTACTGGGCGGGAACACCGGGGAGCTGTTTTTT,CASSVLGGNTGELFF
NA,TRBJ1-1,TRBV7-9,NA,TGTGCCAGCAGCCTATCGGCCAACACTGAAGCTTTCTTT,CASSLSANTEAFF
NA,TRBJ1-5,TRBV6-5,NA,TGTGCCAGCAGTTACTCGAGAGAAAATCAGCCCCAGCATTTT,CASSYSRENQPQHF
NA,TRBJ1-1,TRBV4-2,NA,TGTGCCAGCAGCCAAGAGAACACTGAAGCTTTCTTT,CASSQENTEAFF
NA,TRBJ2-3,TRBV11-2,NA,TGTGCCAGCAGCTTAGGTGGCACAGATACGCAGTATTTT,CASSLGGTDTQYF
NA,TRBJ2-7,TRBV11-2,NA,TGTGCCAGCAGCACAAGAGGGGTTTCGGGCGAGCAGTACTTC,CASSTRGVSGEQYF
NA,TRBJ2-3,TRBV9,TRBD2,TGTGCCAGCAGCGTCCGTACGGGGGGGCCGGATACGCAGTATTTT,CASSVRTGGPDTQYF
NA,TRBJ2-3,TRBV28,NA,TGTGCCAGCAGTTTAGGGGGGGCCGCGAAAGATACGCAGTATTTT,CASSLGGAAKDTQYF
NA,TRBJ2-5,TRBV27,TRBD2,TGTGCCAGCAAGTTCGCTAGCGGGGGGGCGGAGACCCAGTACTTC,CASKFASGGAETQYF
NA,TRBJ1-1,TRBV29-1,TRBD1,TGCAGCGTTGTGGACAGGGGAGGGCTGAACACTGAAGCTTTCTTT,CSVVDRGGLNTEAFF
once,TRBJ1-4,TRBV2,TRBD1,TGTGCCAGCAGGGGACAGACCGCTAATGAAAAACTGTTTTTT,CASRGQTANEKLFF
few,TRBJ1-1,TRBV18,NA,TGTGCCAGCTCACCCAACTACGGGAGGAACACTGAAGCTTTCTTT,CASSPNYGRNTEAFF
NA,TRBJ1-6,TRBV5-1,NA,TGCGCCAGCAGCTATTCGGACAAAAACTCACCCCTCCACTTT,CASSYSDKNSPLHF
NA,TRBJ2-7,TRBV6-4,NA,TGTGCCAGCAGGGAAGGGGAGAGACACGAGCAGTACTTC,CASREGERHEQYF
NA,TRBJ1-2,TRBV4-2,NA,TGTGCCAGCAGGGAAAACTATGGCTACACCTTC,CASRENYGYTF
NA,TRBJ1-2,TRBV19,TRBD1,TGTGCCAGTATGGGACAGGGGAACTATGGCTACACCTTC,CASMGQGNYGYTF
once,TRBJ2-3,TRBV5-4,TRBD1,TGTGCCAGCAGCCAGACGGGACAGGGGATAGATACGCAGTATTTT,CASSQTGQGIDTQYF
once,TRBJ1-2,TRBV6-5,NA,TGTGCCAGCAGTGAGGGGGTCATTAACTATGGCTACACCTTC,CASSEGVINYGYTF
NA,TRBJ2-7,TRBV7-3,NA,TGTGCCAGCAGCCCGGGACGGACACCCTACGAGCAGTACTTC,CASSPGRTPYEQYF
few,TRBJ1-2,TRBV4-2,NA,TGTGCCAGCAGCCAAGGGGAGGGCTATGGCTACACCTTC,CASSQGEGYGYTF
NA,TRBJ2-7,TRBV5-6,TRBD1,TGTGCCAGCAGCTCTCTTGGACAGGGGGTGGACGAGCAGTACTTC,CASSSLGQGVDEQYF
NA,TRBJ1-1,TRBV18,NA,TGTGCCAGCTCACCAGAGGGGAGAGAAGCTTTCTTT,CASSPEGREAFF
NA,TRBJ2-7,TRBV6-6,TRBD1,TGTGCCAGCAGGGCAGGGGGCAGCTACGAGCAGTACTTC,CASRAGGSYEQYF
NA,TRBJ2-3,TRBV9,NA,TGTGCCAGCAGCGTAGCAGGGAGCACAGATACGCAGTATTTT,CASSVAGSTDTQYF
NA,TRBJ1-2,TRBV13,NA,TGTGCCAGCAGCTTAGAGGGGTGGGGCTACACCTTC,CASSLEGWGYTF
NA,TRBJ2-3,TRBV9,TRBD2,TGTGCCAGCAGCGCCGGGACTAGCGGGGCCTATACGCAGTATTTT,CASSAGTSGAYTQYF
NA,TRBJ2-5,TRBV11-2,NA,TGTGCCAGCAGCTCCCGGACCCAGTACTTC,CASSSRTQYF
NA,TRBJ2-5,TRBV4-3,TRBD2,TGCGCCAGCAGCCCCACGGGAGGGGCAGAGACCCAGTACTTC,CASSPTGGAETQYF
NA,TRBJ2-5,TRBV7-2,TRBD2,TGTGCCAGCAGCTTCGGGCGACTAGCTCGGGAGACCCAGTACTTC,CASSFGRLARETQYF
NA,TRBJ2-5,TRBV30,TRBD2,TGTGCCTGGAGCGTAACTAGCGGGGTCGCCTCTTACTTC,CAWSVTSGVASYF
NA,TRBJ1-1,TRBV11-3,NA,TGTGCCAGCAGCTTAGGCGGTGGCTTATCCACTGAAGCTTTCTTT,CASSLGGGLSTEAFF
NA,TRBJ1-1,TRBV25-1,NA,TGTGCCAGCAGTGAATACGTGGACGGAGGGACTGAAGCTTTCTTT,CASSEYVDGGTEAFF
few,TRBJ1-6,TRBV5-1,TRBD1,TGCGCCAGCAGCGCAGGACAGGGGGCGAAGAATTCACCCCTCCACTTT,CASSAGQGAKNSPLHF
once,TRBJ2-5,TRBV5-1,NA,TGCGCCAGCAGCGTTGAGGTCCAAGAGACCCAGTACTTC,CASSVEVQETQYF
NA,TRBJ1-1,TRBV5-4,NA,TGTGCCAGCAGCACCCGGACAGTTTACACTGAAGCTTTCTTT,CASSTRTVYTEAFF
NA,TRBJ1-1,TRBV7-3,NA,TGTGCCAGCACCAGTTCGGGAGGGGACACTGAAGCTTTCTTT,CASTSSGGDTEAFF
NA,TRBJ2-1,TRBV19,TRBD2,TGTGCCAGTAGTATGGGAATAGCGGGGGGCTTATATGAGCAGTTCTTC,CASSMGIAGGLYEQFF
NA,TRBJ1-4,TRBV16,NA,TGTGCCAGCAGCCAAAAGGTCTCACAAAATGAAAAACTGTTTTTT,CASSQKVSQNEKLFF
NA,TRBJ2-7,TRBV5-1,TRBD2,TGCGCCAGCAGCCCGGGAGGACTAGCGGGGTTCTACGAGCAGTACTTC,CASSPGGLAGFYEQYF
once,TRBJ2-7,TRBV6-1,NA,TGTGCCAGCAGTGGGGGTTACGAGCAGTACTTC,CASSGGYEQYF
NA,TRBJ2-7,TRBV7-9,TRBD1,TGTGCCAGCAGCCCCGGGACAGCCTACTCCTACGAGCAGTACTTC,CASSPGTAYSYEQYF
NA,TRBJ2-1,TRBV4-3,TRBD2,TGCGCCAGCAGCCAGGAAGGGACTAGCGGGGGCCGGGGCTCAGCGCTCTTC,CASSQEGTSGGRGSALF
NA,TRBJ1-1,TRBV7-2,NA,TGTGCCAGCAGCCCACTGACAGCGCGAGGGACTGAAGCTTTCTTT,CASSPLTARGTEAFF
NA,TRBJ1-2,TRBV18,TRBD1,TGTGCCAGCTCACCCGGAAGGGGGCAGGGTTCCCGTGGCTACACCTTC,CASSPGRGQGSRGYTF
NA,TRBJ1-4,TRBV27,NA,TGTGCCAGCAGTTTTTTCCGTGATGGGGGGGTGGGGAAACTGTTTTTT,CASSFFRDGGVGKLFF
NA,TRBJ2-7,TRBV4-3,TRBD2,TGCGCCAGCAGCCAAGATAGTGGGACTAGGGCCGAGCAGTACTTC,CASSQDSGTRAEQYF